These 8 T cell receptor delta chains share one sample of origin, sequenced in a study of gamma delta lymphoproliferative disorders and STAT genes. The receptor sequences were amplified from genomic DNA of peripheral blood mononuclear cells. TCRdb reanalysed the multiplex PCR reads with CATT. Among 700 to 750 delta-chain clones listed, over 1.5% were seen once. The sequenced material came from blood. These receptors all come from a human donor in good health.

This clone was counted only a few times. This DNA's translation and the protein TCRdb lists, from a much larger clone, do not match at residue 6, likely due to a read error; the protein shown is translated from the DNA. The chain has TRAV38-2/DV8 and TRDJ1; D tentatively reads TRDD2 or TRDD3 (6 bases each). Germline V gene data show CDR1 as TSESDYY and CDR2 as QEAYKQQN. Trimming stripped 2 bases from V and 0 bases from J, with 26 bases between. The CDR3 is 20 residues long. The CDR3 DNA reads TGTGCTTATAGGAGGACTCCTCCTACCGTACTGGGAAGTAACACCGATAAACTCATCTTT. Amino acids: CAYRRTPPTVLGSNTDKLIF.

A note on this clone: This DNA's translation differs at residue 8 from TCRdb's protein, which comes from a much larger clone; a read error is likely, and the protein shown is translated from the DNA. The J gene is TRDJ1, the V gene TRDV1; the D is unclear. Germline CDR1 reads TSWWSYY; CDR2 reads QGS. The CDR3 loop spans 19 amino acids. V lost 4 bases and J 0 bases, leaving 24 bases between the germline ends. The CDR3 region is CALGAFPSWWSKYTDKLIF. The CDR3 nucleotides read TGTGCTCTTGGGGCATTCCCCTCCTGGTGGTCCAAGTACACCGATAAACTCATCTTT.

This clone was seen only a few times. TCRdb assigns this DNA the protein of a much larger clone, which departs from its translation at residue 20; this likely reflects a read error, and the protein shown comes from translating the DNA. The chain employs TRDV1 and TRDJ1, with 9 bases lining up with TRDD3. CDR3 size: 22 residues. Germline assignment: CDR1 TSWWSYY and CDR2 QGS. The CDR3 region is CALGELFPLLPIAVWGMEKPIF. The CDR3 coding sequence is TGTGCTCTTGGGGAACTATTCCCCCTACTTCCTATTGCCGTCTGGGGGATGGAAAAACCCATCTTT.

Regarding this clone: This DNA translates differently at residue 13 from the TCRdb protein, which is that of a much larger clone; a read error is likely, and the protein shown is the DNA's own translation. The chain carries TRDV1 and TRDJ1, with 10 bases identical to TRDD3. Germline V gives CDR1 TSWWSYY, CDR2 QGS. The V segment lost 1 base and the J segment 0 bases; nucleotides outside the gene matches: 29. This CDR3 has 25 residues. CDR3 loop: CALGEPSSYDLGRGIRGLNTDKLIF. CDR3 bases: TGTGCTCTTGGGGAACCGTCTTCCTACGACCTCGGACGGGGGATACGCGGATTGAACACCGATAAACTCATCTTT.

This clone was counted a few times. TCRdb's protein, taken from a much larger clone, differs from this DNA's translation at residues 9 and 13, likely owing to a read error; the protein displayed comes from the DNA. The chain has TRAV38-2/DV8 and TRDJ1, with TRDD3 matching over 7 bases. Germline lookup yields CDR1 TSESDYY and CDR2 QEAYKQQN. This CDR3 spans 17 amino acids. The CDR3 nucleotides are TGTGCTTATAGTACCCCGACTGGGGAACCTTACACCAATAAACTCATCTTT. Protein sequence: CAYSTPTGEPYTNKLIF.

This clone ranks as large. Other DNA sequences in the same sample also yield this CDR3. The rearrangement joins TRDV3 to TRDJ1, with TRDD2 matching over 9 bases. This CDR3 is built from 21 residues. In germline, CDR1 is TVYSNPD, CDR2 GDNSRS (reference sequence). V trimming: 4 bases; J trimming: 1 base; junction bases outside the gene matches: 28. The DNA of the CDR3 is TGTGCCTCCCAGGGGGCCTTCCTACGGCTGGGGTCCTATTCAACCACCGATAAACTCATCTTT. It yields the protein CASQGAFLRLGSYSTTDKLIF.

By sample fraction, this clone is large (0.1 to 1%). Other DNA sequences in this specimen translate into the identical CDR3. This rearrangement joins TRDV1 to TRDJ1, with D perhaps TRDD3 (8 bases). Germline V CDR1 and CDR2: TSWWSYY, QGS. The CDR3 spans 20 residues. The V and J ends lost 6 bases and 0 bases respectively, with 29 bases between them. The chain's CDR3 is CALGGLPPWYWGFYTDKLIF. The CDR3 coding sequence is TGTGCTCTTGGCGGCCTTCCTCCTTGGTACTGGGGGTTCTACACCGATAAACTCATCTTT.

This clone was seen a few times. For this DNA, TCRdb reports the protein of a much larger clone, which diverges at residue 10, most likely from a read error; the protein presented here is translated directly from the DNA. The chain joins TRDV1 to TRDJ1; D could derive from TRDD2 or TRDD3 (7 bases each). The CDR3 contains 20 residues. Between the trimmed V and J ends, which lost 6 bases and 0 bases, there was a span of 29 bases. The germline CDR1 and CDR2 sequences are TSWWSYY and QGS. The chain's CDR3 is CALGGLPPWFWGFYTDKLIF. The DNA of the CDR3 is TGTGCTCTTGGCGGCCTTCCTCCTTGGTTCTGGGGGTTCTACACCGATAAACTCATCTTT.